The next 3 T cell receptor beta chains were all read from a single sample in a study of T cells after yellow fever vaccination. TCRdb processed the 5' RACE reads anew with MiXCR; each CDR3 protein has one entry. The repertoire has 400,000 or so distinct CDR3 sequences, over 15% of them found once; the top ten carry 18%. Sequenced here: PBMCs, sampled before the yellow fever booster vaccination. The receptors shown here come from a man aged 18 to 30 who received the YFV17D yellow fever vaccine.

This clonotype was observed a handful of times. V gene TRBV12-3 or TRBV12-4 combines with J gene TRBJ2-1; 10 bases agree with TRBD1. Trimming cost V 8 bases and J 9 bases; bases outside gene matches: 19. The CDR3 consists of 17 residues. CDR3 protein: CASARRDRGHASAEQFF. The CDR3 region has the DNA TGTGCCAGCGCCCGAAGGGACAGGGGCCACGCGAGCGCTGAGCAGTTCTTC.

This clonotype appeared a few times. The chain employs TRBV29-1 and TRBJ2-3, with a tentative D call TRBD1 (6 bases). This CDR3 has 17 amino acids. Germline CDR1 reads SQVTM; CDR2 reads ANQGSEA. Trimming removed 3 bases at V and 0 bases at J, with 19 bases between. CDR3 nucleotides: TGCAGCGTTGAGGTCCTATCTCAGGGACAAAGCACAGATACGCAGTATTTT. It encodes CSVEVLSQGQSTDTQYF.

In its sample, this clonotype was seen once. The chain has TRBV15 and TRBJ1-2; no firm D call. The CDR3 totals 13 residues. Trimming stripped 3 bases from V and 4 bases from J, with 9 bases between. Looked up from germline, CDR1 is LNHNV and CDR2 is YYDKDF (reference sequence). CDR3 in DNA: TGTGCCACCAGCAGGAGAGAGCTCTATGGCTACACCTTC. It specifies CATSRRELYGYTF.